The next 32 T cell receptor beta chains were all read from a single sample in a study of human T cells and chemical hapten exposure. Specified time point: patch test 2, 6 weeks after DPC sensitization. Treatment reported: therapeutic diphenylcyclopropenone sensitization with weekly scalp DPC. TCRdb reanalysed the RACE reads using MiXCR and keeps one entry per CDR3 protein. The sample has under 450,000 distinct CDR3 sequences; about 6% are singletons. Here the sequenced sample was whole blood, taken in connection with sensitization to the hapten diphenylcyclopropenone (DPC). The receptors derive from a woman aged 18-29 years with alopecia areata. Some clones in this sample may be carry-over from other donors' samples.

This clonotype came up a few times. This chain uses TRBV2 with TRBJ2-5; 9 nucleotides line up with TRBD2. CDR3 length: 14 amino acids. The germline V gene has CDR1 SNHLY and CDR2 FYNNEI. The junction had 9 bases not matched to a gene; V was cut back by 6 bases and J by 7 bases. This CDR3 is CASSERGAPGTQYF. The CDR3 region has the DNA TGTGCCAGCAGCGAGCGGGGGGCCCCCGGGACCCAGTACTTC.

In its sample, this clonotype was seen many times. This chain uses TRBV4-3 with TRBJ2-7; 8 bases agree with TRBD1. The V gene end was trimmed by 4 bases and the J gene end by 3 bases; junction bases not matched to a gene: 8. Per germline, CDR1 LGHNA and CDR2 YSLEER. The CDR3 contains 15 residues. The CDR3: CASSRDRGTRYEQYF. CDR3 nucleotide sequence: TGCGCCAGCAGCCGCGACAGGGGTACTCGCTACGAGCAGTACTTC.

The table lists this clonotype with many counts. The genes are TRBV12-3 or TRBV12-4 and TRBJ1-6; D is uncertain. The CDR3 loop spans 15 amino acids. V gave up 3 bases and J gave up 0 bases, with 6 bases separating them. CDR3 region: CASSLDGSYNSPLHF. DNA of the CDR3: TGTGCCAGCAGTTTGGACGGCTCCTATAATTCACCCCTCCACTTT.

This sequence joins TRBV20-1 and TRBJ2-7, with 11 positions matching TRBD2. CDR1 and CDR2 (germline): DFQATT, SNEGSKA (reference sequence). V shed 3 bases, J shed 6 bases, and the junction held 10 bases outside the gene matches. This CDR3 spans 15 amino acids. CDR3 DNA sequence: TGCAGTGCTAGTTATAGCGGGGGGGCCGGTCGCGAGCAGTACTTC. Translated: CSASYSGGAGREQYF.

V is TRBV7-9 and J is TRBJ2-4; D may be TRBD2 (6 bases). The V gene lost 0 bases and the J gene lost 7 bases, with 10 bases spanning the gap. Germline-derived CDR1 and CDR2 are SEHNR and FQNEAQ (reference sequence). This CDR3 spans 14 amino acids. In DNA, the CDR3 is TGTGCCAGCAGCTTAGCGGAGGGTACGAACATTCAGTACTTC. This encodes CASSLAEGTNIQYF.

The chain is built from TRBV24-1 and TRBJ2-3; 13 nucleotides agree with TRBD2. The CDR3 length is 18 residues. Looked up from germline, CDR1 is KGHDR and CDR2 is SFDVKD. V dropped 7 bases and J dropped 1; count of bases not matched to a gene: 10. Here the CDR3 reads CATRGSLGLAGGTDTQYF. The CDR3 coding sequence is TGTGCCACCAGGGGGTCTCTTGGACTAGCGGGGGGCACAGATACGCAGTATTTT.

CDR3 bases: TGCAGTGCTGGTCCTAGGACCTACGAGCAGTACTTC. It codes for CSAGPRTYEQYF. This chain uses TRBV20-1 with TRBJ2-7; D is ambiguous. Germline loops: CDR1 DFQATT, CDR2 SNEGSKA (reference sequence). This CDR3 is built from 12 residues. V shed 5 bases and J shed 2 bases, with 10 bases lying between them.

This clonotype was recorded a few times. The V and J genes are TRBV12-3 or TRBV12-4 and TRBJ2-3; no reliable D call. This CDR3 is 11 amino acids long. Between the trimmed V and J ends, which lost 6 bases and 8 bases, there was a span of 9 bases. The DNA of the CDR3 is TGTGCCAGCAGCTTTTCGGGTACGCAGTATTTT. It translates to CASSFSGTQYF.

At least ten counts were recorded for this clonotype. Here the CDR3 reads CASRPGGLNTGELFF. DNA of the CDR3: TGCGCCAGCAGACCCGGGGGTTTGAACACCGGGGAGCTGTTTTTT. This chain connects TRBV5-1 to TRBJ2-2; D may be TRBD2 (6 bases). This CDR3 is built from 15 residues. Deletions cut 5 bases from V and 1 base from J, with 12 bases between. Germline V gene sequence: CDR1 SGHRS, CDR2 YFSETQ.

This clonotype was observed a handful of times. The chain employs TRBV4-1 and TRBJ2-2; no reliable D call. CDR1 and CDR2 from the germline V gene are MGHRA and YSYEKL. This CDR3 contains 14 residues. V lost 3 bases, J lost 5 bases, and 10 bases lay in between. The CDR3 reads CASSQQSVTGELFF. The CDR3 region has the DNA TGCGCCAGCAGCCAGCAATCGGTTACCGGGGAGCTGTTTTTT.

This clonotype is a singleton in its sample. CDR3 nucleotide sequence: TGTGCCATCATGGGAGACAGTAGCTCCTACAATGAGCAGTTCTTC. Translating gives CAIMGDSSSYNEQFF. The chain links TRBV10-3 to TRBJ2-1; D may match TRBD1 or TRBD2 (5 bases each). The CDR3 runs 15 residues. Germline CDR1 and CDR2: ENHRY and SYGVKD. Trimming left V 7 bases short and J 0 bases short, with 13 bases between.

The chain couples TRBV4-2 to TRBJ1-3; D is possibly TRBD1 (5 bases). Trimming pared 4 bases from V and 2 bases from J, leaving 18 bases between. The CDR3 spans 17 residues. Per germline, CDR1 LGHNA and CDR2 YNFKEQ. The CDR3 protein is CASSLKGSRGAGNTIYF. The CDR3 nucleotides are TGTGCCAGCAGCCTCAAGGGTTCGAGGGGCGCTGGAAACACCATATATTTT.

This clonotype was seen at least ten times. The chain carries TRBV20-1 and TRBJ1-5; no definite D call. Germline CDR1 reads DFQATT; CDR2 reads SNEGSKA (reference sequence). This CDR3 is built from 14 residues. V lost 5 bases, J lost 4 bases, and 15 bases lay in between. The CDR3 spells CSAEAPRRNQPQHF. The CDR3 DNA sequence: TGCAGTGCTGAAGCCCCGCGGAGGAATCAGCCCCAGCATTTT.

This clonotype appeared many times. This chain connects TRBV5-1 to TRBJ1-2; D possibly corresponds to TRBD1 (5 bases). The V end was cut by 4 bases, the J end by 2 bases, with 9 bases between. In germline, CDR1 is SGHRS, CDR2 YFSETQ. The CDR3 has 13 residues. DNA for the CDR3: TGCGCCAGCAGCCCGGACATCAACTATGGCTACACCTTC. It specifies CASSPDINYGYTF.

This clonotype appeared many times. The chain combines TRBV7-2 with TRBJ1-6; D not resolved. V was cut by 1 base and J by 10 bases, with 14 bases left in between. The CDR3 runs 15 residues. The V gene's germline CDR1 is SGHTA and CDR2 FQGNSA. CDR3 region: CASSLERGRGSPLHF. CDR3 coding DNA: TGTGCCAGCAGCTTAGAGAGAGGGAGAGGCTCACCCCTCCACTTT.

The table lists this clonotype with a few counts. The genes are TRBV12-3 or TRBV12-4 and TRBJ2-6; D is unclear. The V end was cut by 2 bases, the J end by 0 bases, with 8 bases between. The CDR3 sequence is 16 residues long. CDR3 sequence reads: CASSLTFSSGANVLTF. The CDR3 DNA sequence: TGTGCCAGCAGTTTAACTTTTAGCTCTGGGGCCAACGTCCTGACTTTC.

This chain connects TRBV5-4 to TRBJ1-3, with 10 bases lining up with TRBD1. In germline, CDR1 is SGHNT, CDR2 YYREEE (reference sequence). The CDR3 length is 16 residues. V gave up 4 bases and J gave up 1 base; unmatched junction bases: 5. CDR3 sequence: CASSVRQGASGNTIYF. The CDR3 DNA follows: TGTGCCAGCAGCGTGAGACAGGGGGCTTCTGGAAACACCATATATTTT.

This clonotype has just a few counts. The chain uses TRBV27 and TRBJ1-1, with 7 positions matching TRBD1. The V gene's germline CDR1 is MNHEY and CDR2 SMNVEV (reference sequence). The ends lost 4 bases at V and 4 bases at J; junction bases unmatched: 3. The CDR3 loop spans 13 amino acids. The CDR3 region is CASSSRTGTEAFF. The CDR3 nucleotides read TGTGCCAGCAGTTCGCGGACAGGCACTGAAGCTTTCTTT.

This clonotype was seen many times. This chain joins TRBV5-6 and TRBJ2-2; TRBD2 matches 9 bases. Germline loops: CDR1 SGHDT, CDR2 YYEEEE. The J segment lost 11 bases and the V segment lost 2 bases, leaving 13 bases of the junction unmatched. The CDR3 spans 16 residues. The CDR3 loop reads CASSLAGGPPGGELFF. DNA of the CDR3: TGTGCCAGCAGCTTAGCGGGGGGTCCCCCCGGAGGAGAGCTGTTTTTT.

This clonotype was seen at least ten times. The chain is built from TRBV10-3 and TRBJ1-2; 7 bases agree with TRBD1. J gave up 0 bases and V 10 bases, and 11 bases lay outside the gene matches. CDR1 ENHRY and CDR2 SYGVKD come from the germline V gene. The CDR3 contains 15 residues. The CDR3 is CATIGTASTNYGYTF. In DNA, the CDR3 is TGTGCCACCATAGGGACAGCCAGTACTAACTATGGCTACACCTTC.

The chain employs TRBV12-3 or TRBV12-4 and TRBJ1-5; TRBD1 matches at 11 bases. Trimming cost V 6 bases and J 7 bases; bases outside gene matches: 8. The CDR3 sequence is 15 residues long. CDR3 in DNA: TGTGCCAGCAGCCTAAGGACAGGGGGCATCCAGCCCCAGCATTTT. It codes for CASSLRTGGIQPQHF.

The sample holds a few counts of this clonotype. A clone one base away is much larger, so this may be a read error. The CDR3 loop is CASRLLAGGTDTQYF. CDR3 DNA sequence: TGTGCCAGCAGATTACTAGCGGGGGGCACAGATACGCAGTATTTT. This chain connects TRBV3-1 to TRBJ2-3; 11 nucleotides align to TRBD2. CDR3 length equals 15 residues. CDR1 and CDR2 (germline): LGHDT, YNNKEL (reference sequence). The V gene end was trimmed by 6 bases and the J gene end by 1 base; junction bases not matched to a gene: 3.

The gene calls are TRBV2 and TRBJ2-2; D uncertain. Trimming removed 7 bases at V and 7 bases at J, with 4 bases between. This CDR3 comprises 10 residues. Germline-derived CDR1 and CDR2 are SNHLY and FYNNEI. Written as DNA, the CDR3 is TGTGCCAGCAAGATCGGGGAGCTGTTTTTT. Protein product: CASKIGELFF.

This clonotype has ten or more counts. The chain employs TRBV20-1 and TRBJ2-4; tentative D call: TRBD1 (6 bases). The CDR3 is 15 amino acids. V was pared by 5 bases and J by 4 bases, with 18 bases between. Germline V CDR1 and CDR2: DFQATT, SNEGSKA (reference sequence). The CDR3 spells CSAERAGTQKNIQYF. CDR3 DNA sequence: TGCAGTGCTGAAAGAGCCGGGACACAGAAAAACATTCAGTACTTC.

The V gene is TRBV7-9, the J gene TRBJ2-3, with D perhaps TRBD1 (5 bases). Trimming shortened V by 3 bases and J by 0 bases, and 13 bases separated the two germline ends. CDR3 length: 16 amino acids. Germline CDR1 and CDR2: SEHNR and FQNEAQ (reference sequence). The CDR3 nucleotides read TGTGCCAGCAGCTTCGACAGAGCCCCTAGCACAGATACGCAGTATTTT. Protein product: CASSFDRAPSTDTQYF.

The chain uses TRBV2 and TRBJ2-3; D ambiguous. Germline CDR1 reads SNHLY; CDR2 reads FYNNEI. This CDR3 contains 14 residues. Trimming took 0 bases from V and 5 from J, leaving 9 bases between them. The CDR3 DNA reads TGTGCCAGCAGTGAAGCGCTTCGGAGAGATACGCAGTATTTT. It encodes CASSEALRRDTQYF.

This clonotype was recorded a few times. The genes are TRBV6-5 and TRBJ2-3; 10 positions agree with TRBD1. Unmatched junction bases numbered 5, after V lost 5 bases and J lost 3 bases. Germline V gene lookup returns CDR1 MNHEY and CDR2 SVGAGI. The CDR3 has 15 amino acids. The CDR3 nucleotides are TGTGCCAGCAGTGGGGGACAGGGGTGGACAGATACGCAGTATTTT. As protein: CASSGGQGWTDTQYF.

The chain recombines TRBV4-1 with TRBJ1-1; perhaps TRBD1 as D (5 bases). In germline, CDR1 is MGHRA, CDR2 YSYEKL. V dropped 1 base and J dropped 3 bases, with 9 bases sitting between them. The CDR3 runs 14 residues. CDR3 coding DNA: TGCGCCAGCAGCCAAGTGGGGCAGCACACTGAAGCTTTCTTT. Protein product: CASSQVGQHTEAFF.

This clonotype was picked up many times. The chain has TRBV5-1 and TRBJ2-3; D may correspond to TRBD1 or TRBD2 (5 bases each). The germline V and J ends were trimmed by 1 base and 4 bases, with 22 bases remaining between them. Germline CDR1 SGHRS, CDR2 YFSETQ. The CDR3 sequence is 18 residues long. CDR3 loop: CASSLNPGRLSPPDTQYF. CDR3 DNA sequence: TGCGCCAGCAGCTTGAATCCGGGGCGCTTGAGTCCCCCAGATACGCAGTATTTT.

This clonotype was recorded a few times. The rearrangement uses TRBV10-3 and TRBJ2-1, with 9 bases fitting TRBD1. The CDR3 contains 14 residues. The J segment lost 6 bases and the V segment lost 5 bases, leaving 5 bases of the junction unmatched. Germline V gene lookup returns CDR1 ENHRY and CDR2 SYGVKD. CDR3 amino acids: CAISTGGETNEQFF. The CDR3 nucleotides are TGTGCCATCAGTACAGGGGGCGAAACCAATGAGCAGTTCTTC.

In this sample, this clonotype turned up a few times. The chain joins TRBV6-5 to TRBJ2-6; D possibly uses TRBD1 or TRBD2 (6 bases each). CDR3 size: 18 residues. Trimming removed 0 bases from V and 4 bases from J, with 16 bases in between. CDR1 and CDR2 (germline): MNHEY, SVGAGI. CDR3 nucleotides: TGTGCCAGCAGTTACTCGGGGGCGGGACTCGGCGGGGCCAACGTCCTGACTTTC. This gives the protein CASSYSGAGLGGANVLTF.

There are many counts of this clonotype. This rearrangement joins TRBV2 to TRBJ1-4; D perhaps matches TRBD1 (6 bases). The V gene lost 8 bases and the J gene lost 8 bases, with 12 bases spanning the gap. The germline CDR1 and CDR2 sequences are SNHLY and FYNNEI. CDR3 length: 12 amino acids. The CDR3 region is CASADRGEKLFF. Here the CDR3 DNA reads TGTGCCAGCGCGGACAGAGGGGAAAAACTGTTTTTT.